This T cell receptor beta chain was found in a study of blood T cells in healthy people across ages. Study results and limitations: Unsorted PBMCs prevented conclusive naive versus antigen-experienced comparison. The recorded TCR beta diversity per million T cells decreased in a roughly linear manner with age.

As concerns this clonotype: Its antigen is unknown.

Sample-barcoded 5' priming and a J-beta primer mix drove a second PCR of roughly 6 to 12 cycles. There were at least 2.5 million CDR3-containing paired-end reads obtained from each sample. TCRdb ran MiXCR on the 5' RACE reads and lists one entry per CDR3 protein. Of about 680,000 distinct CDR3 sequences detected, over 45% appear once; the ten largest clones hold around 32%. Isolation per sample recovered at least 6.5 million PBMCs. V trimming: 3 bases; J trimming: 3 bases; junction bases outside the gene matches: 5. CDR1 DFQATT and CDR2 SNEGSKA come from the germline V gene (reference sequence). CDR3 length: 13 amino acids.

This TCR was recovered from a woman in her sixties or seventies in good health. V usage is TRBV20-1 and J usage is TRBJ2-7, with TRBD1 matching 7 bases. Input material: blood. CDR3 amino acids: CSASKTGNYEQYF. The CDR3 DNA reads TGCAGTGCTAGCAAGACAGGGAACTACGAGCAGTACTTC.